These 21 T cell receptor beta chains share one sample of origin, sequenced in a study of blood T cell repertoires in COVID-19. Sequenced by immunoSEQ multiplex PCR; TCRdb stores in-frame clones only, minus some. The data contain some 54,000 clones, about 83% of them singletons. Material for sequencing was peripheral blood. Every receptor here comes from a man between 65 and 79 years old with active COVID-19.

The rearrangement uses TRBV20-1 and TRBJ2-3, with 12 bases matching TRBD2. This CDR3 contains 16 residues. V was clipped by 3 bases and J by 2 bases; unmatched bases: 6. Per the germline V gene, CDR1 is DFQATT and CDR2 is SNEGSKA (reference sequence). CDR3 coding DNA: TGCAGTGCTAGTAAAGGGACTAGCGGGCACACAGATACGCAGTATTTT. It encodes CSASKGTSGHTDTQYF.

The chain combines TRBV21-1 with TRBJ1-2; the table's D call, TRBD1, was not checked against the DNA. TRBV21-1 is a documented pseudogene. The CDR3 extends over 14 amino acids. The chain's CDR3 is CASSIQGPNYGYTF. The CDR3 coding sequence is TGTGCCAGCAGCATACAGGGGCCTAACTATGGCTACACCTTC.

This chain joins TRBV7-3 and TRBJ2-3; perhaps TRBD1 as D (6 bases). CDR3 length equals 14 residues. Trimming removed 2 bases from V and 3 bases from J, with 9 bases in between. CDR1 is SGHTA and CDR2 is FQGTGA in the germline V gene. The CDR3 region is CASSLAQGTDTQYF. The CDR3 region has the DNA TGTGCCAGCAGCTTAGCACAGGGAACAGATACGCAGTATTTT.

As for this clone: This sample also contains other DNA sequences that code for the same CDR3. This chain uses TRBV4-1 with TRBJ1-2; a possible D gene is TRBD1 (6 bases). V was shortened by 5 bases and J by 4 bases, with 11 bases between the two germline ends. Germline V gene lookup returns CDR1 MGHRA and CDR2 YSYEKL. The CDR3 totals 13 residues. Here the CDR3 DNA reads TGCGCCAGCAGCGTCGGGGGGGCCTATGGCTACACCTTC. Residues: CASSVGGAYGYTF.

This chain uses TRBV7-9 with TRBJ1-6, with D possibly matching TRBD1 (6 bases). V was cut by 4 bases and J by 7 bases, with 14 bases left in between. CDR1 and CDR2 (germline): SEHNR, FQNEAQ (reference sequence). The CDR3 is 15 amino acids. The chain's CDR3 is CASSSHRARNSPLHF. The CDR3 DNA is TGTGCCAGCAGCTCACACAGGGCGAGGAATTCACCCCTCCACTTT.

The chain couples TRBV7-2 to TRBJ1-2, with 8 bases lining up with TRBD1. The CDR3 is 17 residues long. V dropped 0 bases and J dropped 0; count of bases not matched to a gene: 6. Germline CDR1 SGHTA, CDR2 FQGNSA. This CDR3 reads CASSLAPGQASNYGYTF. The CDR3 bases are TGTGCCAGCAGCTTAGCCCCGGGACAGGCGTCTAACTATGGCTACACCTTC.

The V and J genes are TRBV7-2 and TRBJ2-1; 7 bases align to TRBD1. The germline V gene encodes CDR1 SGHTA and CDR2 FQGNSA. This CDR3 has 13 residues. The V segment lost 5 bases and the J segment 5 bases; nucleotides outside the gene matches: 3. The CDR3 here is CASSPGTDNEQFF. The CDR3 DNA sequence: TGTGCCAGCAGCCCAGGGACAGACAATGAGCAGTTCTTC.

This chain links TRBV6-5 with TRBJ2-1; TRBD1 is a possible D gene (5 bases). Trimming pared 8 bases from V and 3 bases from J, leaving 14 bases between. Germline values: CDR1 MNHEY, CDR2 SVGAGI. This CDR3 region has 14 residues. The CDR3 reads CASSGNTGYNEQFF. CDR3 nucleotide sequence: TGTGCCAGCTCGGGTAACACAGGCTACAATGAGCAGTTCTTC.

The chain couples TRBV18 to TRBJ1-3; 7 bases fit TRBD1. CDR3 length: 15 amino acids. The V segment lost 4 bases and the J segment 2 bases; nucleotides outside the gene matches: 5. CDR1 KGHSH and CDR2 LQKENI come from the germline V gene. The DNA for the CDR3 is TGTGCCAGCTCACGAGACAGGGCGACTGGAAACACCATATATTTT. Translation: CASSRDRATGNTIYF.

The chain is built from TRBV10-3 and TRBJ2-7; 10 bases map to TRBD2. The CDR3 spans 18 residues. Germline loops: CDR1 ENHRY, CDR2 SYGVKD. The V segment lost 3 bases and the J segment 0 bases; nucleotides outside the gene matches: 11. The CDR3 sequence: CAISDPGLAGANSYEQYF. CDR3 bases: TGTGCCATCAGTGACCCCGGGCTAGCGGGGGCCAACTCCTACGAGCAGTACTTC.

The chain's CDR3 is CAWNRDTHSYNSPLHF. The DNA of the CDR3 is TGTGCCTGGAATCGGGACACTCACTCCTATAATTCACCCCTCCACTTT. This sequence joins TRBV30 and TRBJ1-6, with D possibly being TRBD1 (6 bases). V lost 4 bases and J 0 bases, leaving 13 bases between the germline ends. CDR3 size: 16 residues. Germline lookup yields CDR1 GTSNPN and CDR2 SVGIG (reference sequence). Together with reference TRBV30 and TRBJ1-6, the CDR3 gives the full variable domain: SQTIHQWPATLVQPVGSPLSLECTVEGTSNPNLYWYRQAAGRGLQLLFYSVGIGQISSEVPQNLSASRPQDRQFILSSKKLLLSDSGFYLCAWNRDTHSYNSPLHFGNGTRLTVT.

The chain is built from TRBV2 and TRBJ1-2; no firm D call. Germline lookup yields CDR1 SNHLY and CDR2 FYNNEI. V dropped 5 bases and J dropped 2 bases, with 15 bases sitting between them. The CDR3 runs to 15 residues. The CDR3 loop reads CASSPSSLINYGYTF. CDR3 nucleotide sequence: TGTGCCAGCAGTCCATCGTCACTTATAAACTATGGCTACACCTTC.

V and J are TRBV10-3 and TRBJ2-1, with 9 nucleotides matching TRBD2. The CDR3 totals 14 residues. Germline CDR1 and CDR2: ENHRY and SYGVKD. Trimming cost V 9 bases and J 5 bases; bases outside gene matches: 8. CDR3 in amino acids: CAMGGAGGNNEQFF. The CDR3 DNA follows: TGTGCCATGGGGGGAGCGGGGGGTAACAATGAGCAGTTCTTC.

This rearrangement joins TRBV9 to TRBJ2-1; 9 bases agree with TRBD2. V dropped 2 bases and J dropped 9; count of bases not matched to a gene: 9. In germline, CDR1 is SGDLS, CDR2 YYNGEE. The CDR3 runs to 15 residues. The CDR3 sequence is CASSVSGGIGLEQFF. In nucleotides, the CDR3 is TGTGCCAGCAGCGTTAGCGGGGGAATCGGCCTTGAGCAGTTCTTC. The full variable domain, in which reference TRBV9 and TRBJ2-1 provide the parts outside the CDR3, is DSGVTQTPKHLITATGQRVTLRCSPRSGDLSVYWYQQSLDQGLQFLIQYYNGEERAKGNILERFSAQQFPDLHSELNLSSLELGDSALYFCASSVSGGIGLEQFFGPGTRLTVL.

This chain links TRBV4-3 with TRBJ1-1, with D hard to call. The CDR3 is 15 residues long. In germline, CDR1 is LGHNA, CDR2 YSLEER. The V and J ends lost 2 bases and 1 base respectively, with 11 bases between them. CDR3 amino acids: CASSQSLARNTEAFF. DNA of the CDR3: TGCGCCAGCAGCCAATCATTAGCCAGGAACACTGAAGCTTTCTTT.

This clone has a handful of counts. V and J are TRBV14 and TRBJ2-7; weak D call: TRBD1 (5 bases). Trimming cost V 1 base and J 5 bases, with 15 bases left between them. There are 15 residues in the CDR3. The V gene's germline CDR1 is SGHDN and CDR2 FVKESK. In DNA form, the CDR3 reads TGTGCCAGCAGCCAAGTTGGGGCAGGGCCCCACGAGCAGTACTTC. Amino acids: CASSQVGAGPHEQYF. Filled out from reference TRBV14 and TRBJ2-7, the complete variable domain reads EAGVTQFPSHSVIEKGQTVTLRCDPISGHDNLYWYRRVMGKEIKFLLHFVKESKQDESGMPNNRFLAERTGGTYSTLKVQPAELEDSGVYFCASSQVGAGPHEQYFGPGTRLTVT.

The rearrangement joins TRBV2 to TRBJ2-7; D is possibly TRBD1 (6 bases). The V and J ends lost 6 bases and 5 bases respectively, with 17 bases between them. There are 14 residues in the CDR3. CDR1 is SNHLY, CDR2 FYNNEI, per germline. CDR3 sequence reads: CASRPDRTVNEQYF. CDR3 sequence (DNA): TGTGCCAGCAGACCCGACCGGACAGTCAACGAGCAGTACTTC.

The chain couples TRBV27 to TRBJ2-1, with 8 bases matching TRBD2. Germline assignment: CDR1 MNHEY and CDR2 SMNVEV (reference sequence). After removal of 5 bases from V and 3 bases from J, the junction contained 9 bases not matched to a gene. There are 16 residues in the CDR3. The CDR3 is CASSPLAGQFYNEQFF. CDR3 bases: TGTGCCAGCAGTCCCCTAGCGGGCCAATTCTACAATGAGCAGTTCTTC.

The chain has TRBV5-1 and TRBJ1-1; 12 bases are shared with TRBD1. From germline, CDR1 is SGHRS and CDR2 YFSETQ. Unmatched junction bases numbered 4, after V lost 4 bases and J lost 6 bases. The CDR3 length is 14 residues. The CDR3, as DNA: TGCGCCAGCAGCCGCGGGACAGGGGGCTCTGAAGCTTTCTTT. Encoded protein: CASSRGTGGSEAFF.

V and J are TRBV19 and TRBJ2-4; the D gene is possibly TRBD2 (5 bases). V dropped 3 bases and J dropped 0 bases, with 15 bases sitting between them. The CDR3 sequence is 17 residues long. Looked up from germline, CDR1 is LNHDA and CDR2 is SQIVND (reference sequence). In nucleotides, the CDR3 is TGTGCCAGTAGTATTTCATCTAGCAGTCTAGCCAAAAACATTCAGTACTTC. It is translated as CASSISSSSLAKNIQYF.

This rearrangement joins TRBV7-8 to TRBJ2-3; D uncertain. This CDR3 comprises 14 residues. Trimming stripped 2 bases from V and 4 bases from J, with 10 bases between. Germline values: CDR1 SGHVS, CDR2 FQNEAQ. The CDR3 region has the DNA TGTGCCAGCAGCTTAAACACAGTTTCAGATACGCAGTATTTT. It is translated as CASSLNTVSDTQYF.